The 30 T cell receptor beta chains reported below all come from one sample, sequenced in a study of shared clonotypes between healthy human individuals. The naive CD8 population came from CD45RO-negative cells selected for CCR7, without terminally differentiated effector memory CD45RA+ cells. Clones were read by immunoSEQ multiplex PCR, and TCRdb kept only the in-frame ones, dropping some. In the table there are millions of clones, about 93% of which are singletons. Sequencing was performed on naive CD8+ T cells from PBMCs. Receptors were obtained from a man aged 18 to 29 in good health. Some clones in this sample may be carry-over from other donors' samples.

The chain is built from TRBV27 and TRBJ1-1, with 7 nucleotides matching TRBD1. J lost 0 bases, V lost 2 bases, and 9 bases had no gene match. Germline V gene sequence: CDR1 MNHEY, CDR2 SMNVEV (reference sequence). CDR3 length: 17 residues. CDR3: CASSLGDSARLNTEAFF. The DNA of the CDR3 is TGTGCCAGCAGTTTAGGGGACAGCGCCCGTCTGAACACTGAAGCTTTCTTT.

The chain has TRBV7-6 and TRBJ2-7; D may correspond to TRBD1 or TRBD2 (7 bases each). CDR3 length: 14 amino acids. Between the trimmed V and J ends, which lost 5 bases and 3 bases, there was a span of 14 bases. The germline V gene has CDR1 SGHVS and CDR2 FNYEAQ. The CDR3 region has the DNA TGTGCCAGCAGCGCCCGGGGGGACAGCTACGAGCAGTACTTC. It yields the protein CASSARGDSYEQYF.

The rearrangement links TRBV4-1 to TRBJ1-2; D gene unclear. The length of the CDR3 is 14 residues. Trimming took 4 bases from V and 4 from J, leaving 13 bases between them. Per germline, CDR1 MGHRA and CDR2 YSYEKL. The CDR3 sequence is CASSPRGRAYGYTF. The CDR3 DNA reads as TGCGCCAGCAGCCCTCGTGGCAGAGCCTATGGCTACACCTTC.

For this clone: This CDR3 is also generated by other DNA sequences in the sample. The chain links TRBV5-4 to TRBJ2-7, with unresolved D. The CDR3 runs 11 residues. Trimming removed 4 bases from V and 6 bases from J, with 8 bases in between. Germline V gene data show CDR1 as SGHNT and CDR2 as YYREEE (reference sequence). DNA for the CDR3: TGTGCCAGCAGCCTATCCCGCGAGCAGTACTTC. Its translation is CASSLSREQYF.

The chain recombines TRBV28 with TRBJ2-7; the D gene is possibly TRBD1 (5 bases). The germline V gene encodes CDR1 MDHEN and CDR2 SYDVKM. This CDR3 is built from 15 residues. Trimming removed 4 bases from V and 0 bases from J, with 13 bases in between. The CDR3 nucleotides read TGTGCCAGCAGTTCCTGGGGCAGGACCTCCTACGAGCAGTACTTC. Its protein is CASSSWGRTSYEQYF.

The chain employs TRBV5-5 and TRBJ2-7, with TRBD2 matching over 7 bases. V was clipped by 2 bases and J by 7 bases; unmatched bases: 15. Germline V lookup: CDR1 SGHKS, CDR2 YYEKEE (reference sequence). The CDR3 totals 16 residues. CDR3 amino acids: CASSLPSGTERGEQYF. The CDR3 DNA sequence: TGTGCCAGCAGCTTACCCTCCGGGACGGAGCGGGGAGAGCAGTACTTC.

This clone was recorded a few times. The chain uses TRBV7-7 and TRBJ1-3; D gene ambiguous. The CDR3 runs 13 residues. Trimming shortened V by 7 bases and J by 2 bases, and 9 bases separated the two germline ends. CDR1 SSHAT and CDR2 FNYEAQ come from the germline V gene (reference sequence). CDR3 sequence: CASIPRAGNTIYF. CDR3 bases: TGTGCCAGCATCCCCCGGGCTGGAAACACCATATATTTT.

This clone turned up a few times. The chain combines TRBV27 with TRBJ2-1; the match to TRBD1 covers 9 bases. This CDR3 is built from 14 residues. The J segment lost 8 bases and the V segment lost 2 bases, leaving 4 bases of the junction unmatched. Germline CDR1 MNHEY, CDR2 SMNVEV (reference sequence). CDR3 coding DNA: TGTGCCAGCAGTTTACAGAGACAGGGGGATGAGCAGTTCTTC. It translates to CASSLQRQGDEQFF.

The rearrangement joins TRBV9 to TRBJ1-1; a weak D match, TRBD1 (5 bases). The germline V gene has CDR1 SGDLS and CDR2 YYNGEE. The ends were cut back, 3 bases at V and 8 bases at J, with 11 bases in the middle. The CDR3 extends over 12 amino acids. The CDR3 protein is CASSATEGEAFF. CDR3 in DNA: TGTGCCAGCAGCGCAACCGAGGGGGAAGCTTTCTTT.

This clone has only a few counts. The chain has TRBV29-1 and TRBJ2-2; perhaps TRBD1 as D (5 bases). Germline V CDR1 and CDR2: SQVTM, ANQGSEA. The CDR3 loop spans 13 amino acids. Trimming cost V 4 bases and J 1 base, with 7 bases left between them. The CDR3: CSVVDRNTGELFF. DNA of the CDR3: TGCAGCGTTGTTGACAGGAACACCGGGGAGCTGTTTTTT.

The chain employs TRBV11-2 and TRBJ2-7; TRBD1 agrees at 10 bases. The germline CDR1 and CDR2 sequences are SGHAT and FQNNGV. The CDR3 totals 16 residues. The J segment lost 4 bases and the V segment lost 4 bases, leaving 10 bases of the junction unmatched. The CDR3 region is CASSSRDRGFTYEQYF. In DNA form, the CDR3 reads TGTGCCAGCAGCTCCCGGGACAGGGGTTTCACATACGAGCAGTACTTC. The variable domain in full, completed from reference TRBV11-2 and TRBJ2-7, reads EAGVAQSPRYKIIEKRQSVAFWCNPISGHATLYWYQQILGQGPKLLIQFQNNGVVDDSQLPKDRFSAERLKGVDSTLKIQPAKLEDSAVYLCASSSRDRGFTYEQYFGPGTRLTVT.

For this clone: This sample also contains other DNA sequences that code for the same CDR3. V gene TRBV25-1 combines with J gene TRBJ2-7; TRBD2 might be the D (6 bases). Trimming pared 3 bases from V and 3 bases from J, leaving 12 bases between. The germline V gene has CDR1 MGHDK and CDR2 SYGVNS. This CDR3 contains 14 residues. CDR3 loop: CASSESGSRYEQYF. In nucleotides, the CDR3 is TGTGCCAGCAGTGAGTCCGGGAGCCGCTACGAGCAGTACTTC.

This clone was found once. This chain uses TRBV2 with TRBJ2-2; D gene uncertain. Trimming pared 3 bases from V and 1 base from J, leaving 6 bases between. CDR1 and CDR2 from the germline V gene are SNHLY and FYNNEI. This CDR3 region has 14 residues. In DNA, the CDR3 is TGTGCCAGCAGTGACAGGTTGAACACCGGGGAGCTGTTTTTT. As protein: CASSDRLNTGELFF.

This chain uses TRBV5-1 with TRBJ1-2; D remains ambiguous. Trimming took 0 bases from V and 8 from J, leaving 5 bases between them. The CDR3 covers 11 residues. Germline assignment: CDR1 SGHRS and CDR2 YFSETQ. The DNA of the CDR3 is TGCGCCAGCAGCTTGGGGGCCGGCTACACCTTC. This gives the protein CASSLGAGYTF.

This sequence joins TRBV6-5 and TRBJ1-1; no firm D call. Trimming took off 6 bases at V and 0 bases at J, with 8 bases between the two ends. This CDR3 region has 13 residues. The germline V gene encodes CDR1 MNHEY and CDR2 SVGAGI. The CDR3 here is CASSLEVNTEAFF. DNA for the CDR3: TGTGCCAGCAGCCTCGAGGTGAACACTGAAGCTTTCTTT.

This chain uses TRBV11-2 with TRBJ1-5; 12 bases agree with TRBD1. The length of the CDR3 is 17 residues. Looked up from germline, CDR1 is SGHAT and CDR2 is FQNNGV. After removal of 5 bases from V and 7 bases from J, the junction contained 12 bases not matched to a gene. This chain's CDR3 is CASSLHPGQGAGQPQHF. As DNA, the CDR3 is TGTGCCAGCAGCCTGCATCCGGGACAGGGGGCCGGGCAGCCCCAGCATTTT. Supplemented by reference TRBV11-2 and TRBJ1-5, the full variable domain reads EAGVAQSPRYKIIEKRQSVAFWCNPISGHATLYWYQQILGQGPKLLIQFQNNGVVDDSQLPKDRFSAERLKGVDSTLKIQPAKLEDSAVYLCASSLHPGQGAGQPQHFGDGTRLSIL.

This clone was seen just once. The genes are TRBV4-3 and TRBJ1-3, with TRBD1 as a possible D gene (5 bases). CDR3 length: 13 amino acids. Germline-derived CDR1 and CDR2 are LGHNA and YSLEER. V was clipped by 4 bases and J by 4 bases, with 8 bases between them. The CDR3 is CASSPTEGNTIYF. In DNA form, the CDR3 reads TGCGCCAGCAGCCCGACAGAGGGAAACACCATATATTTT.

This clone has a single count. CDR3 in DNA: TGTGCCAGCACCGGGGACCCGGGAGCCCCTTTCGGGGCCAACGTCCTGACTTTC. Translation: CASTGDPGAPFGANVLTF. This chain connects TRBV7-9 to TRBJ2-6; TRBD2 might be the D (6 bases). Germline CDR1 and CDR2: SEHNR and FQNEAQ (reference sequence). The CDR3 extends over 18 amino acids. V was pared by 7 bases and J by 4 bases, with 23 bases between.

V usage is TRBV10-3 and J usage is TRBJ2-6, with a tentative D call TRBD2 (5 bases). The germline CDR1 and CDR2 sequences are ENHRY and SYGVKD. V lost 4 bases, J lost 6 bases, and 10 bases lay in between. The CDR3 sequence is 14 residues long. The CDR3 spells CAISGRSEANVLTF. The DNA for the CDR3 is TGTGCCATCAGTGGGAGGAGTGAGGCCAACGTCCTGACTTTC.

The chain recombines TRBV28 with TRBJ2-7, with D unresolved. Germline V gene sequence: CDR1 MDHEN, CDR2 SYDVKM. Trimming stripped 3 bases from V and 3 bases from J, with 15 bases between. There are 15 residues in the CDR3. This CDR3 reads CASSLPRNIVYEQYF. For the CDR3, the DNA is TGTGCCAGCAGTTTGCCCAGAAACATCGTCTACGAGCAGTACTTC.

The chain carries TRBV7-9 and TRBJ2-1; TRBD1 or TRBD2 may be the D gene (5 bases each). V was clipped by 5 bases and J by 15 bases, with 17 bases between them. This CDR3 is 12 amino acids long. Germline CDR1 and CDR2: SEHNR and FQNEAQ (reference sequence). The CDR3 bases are TGTGCCAGCAGCGAGCGGACACTGAGTTGGTTCTTC. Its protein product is CASSERTLSWFF. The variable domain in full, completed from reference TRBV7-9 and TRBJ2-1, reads DTGVSQNPRHKITKRGQNVTFRCDPISEHNRLYWYRQTLGQGPEFLTYFQNEAQLEKSRLLSDRFSAERPKGSFSTLEIQRTEQGDSAMYLCASSERTLSWFFGPGTRLTVL.

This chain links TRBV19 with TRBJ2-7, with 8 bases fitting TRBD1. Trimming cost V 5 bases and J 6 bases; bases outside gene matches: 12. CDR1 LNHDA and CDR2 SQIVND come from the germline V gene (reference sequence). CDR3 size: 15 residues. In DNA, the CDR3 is TGTGCCAGTAGTCTAACTGGGACAGGCCCCAGCGAGCAGTACTTC. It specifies CASSLTGTGPSEQYF.

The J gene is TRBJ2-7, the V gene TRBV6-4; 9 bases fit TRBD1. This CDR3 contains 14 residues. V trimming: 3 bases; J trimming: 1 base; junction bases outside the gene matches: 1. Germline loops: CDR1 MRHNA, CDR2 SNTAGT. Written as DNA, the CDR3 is TGTGCCAGCAGTGATGACAGGGGGTCCTACGAGCAGTACTTC. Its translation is CASSDDRGSYEQYF.

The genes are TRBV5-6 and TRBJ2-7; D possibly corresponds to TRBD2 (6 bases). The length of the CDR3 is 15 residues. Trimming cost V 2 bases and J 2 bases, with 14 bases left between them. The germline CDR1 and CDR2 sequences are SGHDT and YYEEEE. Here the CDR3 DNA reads TGTGCCAGCAGCTTTTATCAACTAGCCGCCTACGAGCAGTACTTC. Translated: CASSFYQLAAYEQYF.

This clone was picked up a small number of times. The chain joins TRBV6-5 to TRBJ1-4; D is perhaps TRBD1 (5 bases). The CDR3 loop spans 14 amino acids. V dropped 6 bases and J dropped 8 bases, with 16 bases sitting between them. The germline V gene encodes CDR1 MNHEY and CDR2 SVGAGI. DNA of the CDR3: TGTGCCAGCAGCCCTCGGGGAAGGGGAGAAAAACTGTTTTTT. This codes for CASSPRGRGEKLFF.

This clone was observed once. Here the CDR3 reads CASRVRDGPWGDTQYF. CDR3 bases: TGTGCCAGCAGGGTGCGGGACGGCCCCTGGGGAGATACGCAGTATTTT. The gene calls are TRBV28 and TRBJ2-3, with a tentative D call TRBD2 (6 bases). The V and J ends lost 6 bases and 5 bases respectively, with 21 bases between them. The CDR3 is 16 residues long. Germline lookup yields CDR1 MDHEN and CDR2 SYDVKM. The whole variable domain, filled in from reference TRBV28 and TRBJ2-3, reads DVKVTQSSRYLVKRTGEKVFLECVQDMDHENMFWYRQDPGLGLRLIYFSYDVKMKEKGDIPEGYSVSREKKERFSLILESASTNQTSMYLCASRVRDGPWGDTQYFGPGTRLTVL.

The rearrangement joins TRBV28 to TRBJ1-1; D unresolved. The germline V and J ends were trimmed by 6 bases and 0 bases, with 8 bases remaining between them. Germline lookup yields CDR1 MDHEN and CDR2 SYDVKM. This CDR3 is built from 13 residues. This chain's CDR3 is CASRPLLNTEAFF. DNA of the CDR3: TGTGCCAGCAGACCACTGTTGAACACTGAAGCTTTCTTT.

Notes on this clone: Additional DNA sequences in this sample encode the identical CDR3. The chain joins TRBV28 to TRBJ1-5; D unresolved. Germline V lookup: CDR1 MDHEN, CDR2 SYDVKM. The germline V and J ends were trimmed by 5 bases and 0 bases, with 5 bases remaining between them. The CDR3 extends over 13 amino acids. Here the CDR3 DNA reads TGTGCCAGCAGTCTTTATAGCAATCAGCCCCAGCATTTT. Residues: CASSLYSNQPQHF.

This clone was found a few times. CDR3 protein: CASSFRGLDEKLFF. CDR3 nucleotide sequence: TGTGCCAGCAGTTTTAGGGGGCTAGATGAAAAACTGTTTTTT. The chain recombines TRBV13 with TRBJ1-4; 7 bases align to TRBD1. The V gene's germline CDR1 is PRHDT and CDR2 FYEKMQ (reference sequence). The CDR3 is made up of 14 amino acids. After removal of 6 bases from V and 6 bases from J, the junction contained 7 bases not matched to a gene.

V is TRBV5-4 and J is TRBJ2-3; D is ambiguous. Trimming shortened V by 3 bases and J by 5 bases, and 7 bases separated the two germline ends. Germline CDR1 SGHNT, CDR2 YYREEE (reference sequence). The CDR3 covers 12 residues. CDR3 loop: CASSSVGDTQYF. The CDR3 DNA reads TGTGCCAGCAGCTCGGTCGGAGATACGCAGTATTTT. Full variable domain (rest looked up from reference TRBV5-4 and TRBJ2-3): ETGVTQSPTHLIKTRGQQVTLRCSSQSGHNTVSWYQQALGQGPQFIFQYYREEENGRGNFPPRFSGLQFPNYSSELNVNALELDDSALYLCASSSVGDTQYFGPGTRLTVL.